The 25 T cell receptor beta chains reported below all come from one sample, sequenced in a study of shared clonotypes between healthy human individuals (dated by TCRdb to 2018 to 2020). Library generation was performed with the immunoSEQ multiplex PCR assay. TCRdb provides this immuneACCESS table in a form limited to in-frame rearrangements. Some clones are lacking; in checked studies, under half of them reflect an unresolved V gene, and why the rest are absent is not known. For this sample the table gives 800,000 to 1,200,000 clones, of which 78% were detected only once. Of the sample, roughly 0.56% is held by the ten largest clones. The sample comprised memory CD4+ T cells from PBMCs. This specimen's cell subset or site label, interpreted: CD45RA-negative fraction. These receptors all stem from a man between 18 and 29 years old in good health. Some clones in this sample may be carry-over from other donors' samples.

CDR3 bases: TGTGCCACCACACTAGCGGAGCCGGACAATGAGCAGTTCTTC. Encoded protein: CATTLAEPDNEQFF. The chain is built from TRBV11-3 and TRBJ2-1; 8 bases fit TRBD2. The CDR3 extends over 14 amino acids. Germline V gene sequence: CDR1 SGHNT, CDR2 YENEEA. With 10 bases clipped from V and 5 bases from J, the junction kept 10 bases outside the gene matches.

Many counts were recorded for this clone. This CDR3 is also generated by other DNA sequences in the sample. This sequence joins TRBV5-1 and TRBJ1-2; D gene ambiguous. The CDR3 covers 13 residues. In germline, CDR1 is SGHRS, CDR2 YFSETQ. Trimming left V 6 bases short and J 2 bases short, with 11 bases between. CDR3 loop: CASTLGGNYGYTF. CDR3 DNA sequence: TGCGCCAGCACCCTCGGAGGCAACTATGGCTACACCTTC. Combining the CDR3 with reference TRBV5-1 and TRBJ1-2 gives the whole variable domain KAGVTQTPRYLIKTRGQQVTLSCSPISGHRSVSWYQQTPGQGLQFLFEYFSETQRNKGNFPGRFSGRQFSNSRSEMNVSTLELGDSALYLCASTLGGNYGYTFGSGTRLTVV.

The chain has TRBV29-1 and TRBJ2-5; 9 positions match TRBD1. Germline V gives CDR1 SQVTM, CDR2 ANQGSEA. With 1 base clipped from V and 10 bases from J, the junction kept 13 bases outside the gene matches. The CDR3 spans 15 residues. For the CDR3, the DNA is TGCAGCGTTGAAGTGAGGAGACAGGGGGGAGGGAGCCAGTACTTC. Protein product: CSVEVRRQGGGSQYF.

A remark on this clone: Other DNA sequences in this sample translate to the same CDR3. The gene calls are TRBV7-2 and TRBJ1-2; TRBD1 aligns across 7 bases. CDR1 is SGHTA and CDR2 is FQGNSA in the germline V gene. V was clipped by 4 bases and J by 2 bases; unmatched bases: 7. The CDR3 is 15 residues long. This CDR3 reads CASSSPDRANYGYTF. The CDR3 DNA is TGTGCCAGCAGCTCGCCCGACAGGGCGAACTATGGCTACACCTTC.

The rearrangement joins TRBV13 to TRBJ1-6; D unclear. The CDR3 sequence is 15 residues long. Germline V gene sequence: CDR1 PRHDT, CDR2 FYEKMQ (reference sequence). V was shortened by 0 bases and J by 2 bases, with 5 bases between the two germline ends. This chain's CDR3 is CASSLGTAYNSPLHF. CDR3 bases: TGTGCCAGCAGCTTAGGTACAGCCTATAATTCACCCCTCCACTTT.

This rearrangement joins TRBV7-2 to TRBJ2-3, with D perhaps matching TRBD2 (6 bases). The V and J ends lost 5 bases and 0 bases respectively, with 15 bases between them. This CDR3 is built from 16 residues. Germline V gene data show CDR1 as SGHTA and CDR2 as FQGNSA. The CDR3: CASSLAGYPSTDTQYF. CDR3 bases: TGTGCCAGCAGCCTCGCGGGATATCCTAGCACAGATACGCAGTATTTT.

The V gene is TRBV28, the J gene TRBJ1-5; D is unresolved. V shed 8 bases and J shed 5 bases, with 13 bases lying between them. The germline gives CDR1 MDHEN, CDR2 SYDVKM. The CDR3 runs to 13 residues. The CDR3 here is CASAGELYQPQHF. The CDR3 DNA follows: TGTGCCAGCGCGGGAGAACTATATCAGCCCCAGCATTTT.

V and J are TRBV5-6 and TRBJ1-4, with unresolved D. CDR3 length: 11 residues. Trimming pared 3 bases from V and 10 bases from J, leaving 7 bases between. The germline CDR1 and CDR2 sequences are SGHDT and YYEEEE. In DNA, the CDR3 is TGTGCCAGCAGCTCCTCAGGAAAACTGTTTTTT. Translation: CASSSSGKLFF.

This chain uses TRBV28 with TRBJ2-3; the match to TRBD2 covers 9 bases. CDR3 length: 14 amino acids. The J segment lost 7 bases and the V segment lost 3 bases, leaving 5 bases of the junction unmatched. CDR1 and CDR2 (germline): MDHEN, SYDVKM. Here the CDR3 reads CASSLGTSINTQYF. DNA of the CDR3: TGTGCCAGCAGTTTGGGGACTAGCATTAATACGCAGTATTTT.

The chain joins TRBV2 to TRBJ1-5; 9 bases are shared with TRBD1. The germline gives CDR1 SNHLY, CDR2 FYNNEI. V gave up 5 bases and J gave up 8 bases; unmatched junction bases: 13. This CDR3 contains 16 residues. The CDR3 reads CASSRTGVPVMEPQHF. For the CDR3, the DNA is TGTGCCAGCAGTCGGACAGGGGTTCCGGTCATGGAGCCCCAGCATTTT.

The V call is TRBV5-4, the J call TRBJ1-1; D perhaps matches TRBD1 (5 bases). This CDR3 region has 15 residues. Germline assignment: CDR1 SGHNT and CDR2 YYREEE (reference sequence). V lost 4 bases, J lost 0 bases, and 13 bases lay in between. CDR3 amino acids: CASSQGRSLNTEAFF. Written as DNA, the CDR3 is TGTGCCAGCAGCCAGGGACGAAGTTTGAACACTGAAGCTTTCTTT.

This clone has just one count. This CDR3 is CASSLGRGGYEQYF. The CDR3 nucleotides read TGTGCCAGCAGTCTTGGCAGGGGCGGGTACGAGCAGTACTTC. This sequence joins TRBV6-5 and TRBJ2-5, with D perhaps matching TRBD1 (6 bases). The J call is uncertain, as TRBJ2-7 better fits the DNA end. The CDR3 spans 14 residues. Germline V lookup: CDR1 MNHEY, CDR2 SVGAGI.

As concerns this clone: Additional DNA sequences in this sample encode the identical CDR3. The chain uses TRBV5-4 and TRBJ2-3; 13 bases are shared with TRBD2. CDR1 and CDR2 (germline): SGHNT, YYREEE (reference sequence). V lost 4 bases, J lost 4 bases, and 6 bases stayed unmatched. This CDR3 has 16 residues. The CDR3 coding sequence is TGTGCCAGCAGCCTAAGACTAGCGGGAGGCTCAGATACGCAGTATTTT. Translation: CASSLRLAGGSDTQYF.

The gene calls are TRBV4-1 and TRBJ2-1, with D possibly TRBD2 on 6 matching bases. Trimming stripped 2 bases from V and 0 bases from J, with 11 bases between. Germline loops: CDR1 MGHRA, CDR2 YSYEKL. There are 16 residues in the CDR3. CDR3 sequence reads: CASSQLGLSSYNEQFF. The CDR3 DNA follows: TGCGCCAGCAGCCAACTGGGACTCAGCTCCTACAATGAGCAGTTCTTC.

The J gene is TRBJ1-2, the V gene TRBV5-1; D not certain. The CDR3 spans 14 residues. Trimming took 3 bases from V and 1 from J, leaving 10 bases between them. The germline gives CDR1 SGHRS, CDR2 YFSETQ. The CDR3: CASSSQGINYGYTF. The CDR3 bases are TGCGCCAGCAGCTCGCAAGGGATTAACTATGGCTACACCTTC.

The chain has TRBV7-8 and TRBJ2-1; perhaps TRBD2 as D (5 bases). This CDR3 is built from 15 residues. Germline-derived CDR1 and CDR2 are SGHVS and FQNEAQ. The V end lost 2 bases, the J end lost 2 bases, and 10 bases lay between the germline ends. Here the CDR3 DNA reads TGTGCCAGCAGCTTAACAATGACTACCTACAATGAGCAGTTCTTC. Translated, it gives CASSLTMTTYNEQFF.

The chain carries TRBV5-6 and TRBJ2-7; 10 bases map to TRBD2. Trimming at V came to 3 bases and at J to 7 bases, leaving 7 bases not matched to a gene. Germline V gene sequence: CDR1 SGHDT, CDR2 YYEEEE. This CDR3 region has 14 residues. CDR3 amino acids: CASSWGLAGVEQYF. CDR3 sequence (DNA): TGTGCCAGCAGCTGGGGGCTAGCGGGAGTTGAGCAGTACTTC.

The CDR3 sequence is CASSETQGAKNIQYF. CDR3 sequence (DNA): TGCGCCAGCAGTGAAACTCAGGGGGCCAAAAACATTCAGTACTTC. V and J are TRBV10-1 and TRBJ2-4; possible D gene TRBD1, 6 bases. V lost 3 bases and J 1 base, leaving 10 bases between the germline ends. Germline V gene sequence: CDR1 WNHNN, CDR2 SYGVQD (reference sequence). The CDR3 has 15 amino acids.

The rearrangement uses TRBV4-1 and TRBJ2-1, with TRBD2 matching 7 bases. Germline lookup yields CDR1 MGHRA and CDR2 YSYEKL. V dropped 4 bases and J dropped 2; count of bases not matched to a gene: 8. This CDR3 is built from 16 residues. In nucleotides, the CDR3 is TGCGCCAGCAGCCCACCCCCCGGGAGGACCTACAATGAGCAGTTCTTC. Residues: CASSPPPGRTYNEQFF.

For this clone: Relative to the germline gene, one junction end is altered; a read error may explain this. This chain connects TRBV6-6 to TRBJ2-1; maybe TRBD2 (6 bases). Germline CDR1 and CDR2: MNHNY and SVGAGI (reference sequence). The CDR3 consists of 12 residues. CDR3 sequence: CASSFPSREPFF. In DNA, the CDR3 is TGTGCCAGCAGCTTCCCATCCCGGGAGCCGTTCTTC.

V usage is TRBV28 and J usage is TRBJ2-7; D is undetermined. CDR1 and CDR2 (germline): MDHEN, SYDVKM. Trimming cost V 1 base and J 5 bases, with 6 bases left between them. The CDR3 has 12 residues. The DNA of the CDR3 is TGTGCCAGCAGTTTATTACGGGACGAGCAGTACTTC. It yields the protein CASSLLRDEQYF.

As DNA, the CDR3 is TGTGCCAGCACCCTACTTCCGGGACAGGGAGCCTATGGCTACACCTTC. This translates into CASTLLPGQGAYGYTF. The J gene is TRBJ1-2, the V gene TRBV28, with 9 bases matching TRBD1. CDR1 is MDHEN and CDR2 is SYDVKM in the germline V gene. Trimming took 7 bases from V and 4 from J; bases not matched to a gene: 13. The CDR3 runs to 16 residues.

J is TRBJ1-5 and V is TRBV7-2; no reliable D call. CDR3 length: 14 residues. The ends were cut back, 0 bases at V and 6 bases at J, with 9 bases in the middle. Germline V lookup: CDR1 SGHTA, CDR2 FQGNSA. CDR3 bases: TGTGCCAGCAGCTTAGCAATCAAGGCTCAGCCCCAGCATTTT. It yields the protein CASSLAIKAQPQHF. Full variable domain (remainder filled in from reference TRBV7-2 and TRBJ1-5): GAGVSQSPSNKVTEKGKDVELRCDPISGHTALYWYRQSLGQGLEFLIYFQGNSAPDKSGLPSDRFSAERTGGSVSTLTIQRTQQEDSAVYLCASSLAIKAQPQHFGDGTRLSIL.

The V call is TRBV6-1, the J call TRBJ1-2; no firm D call. This CDR3 comprises 14 residues. Deletions cut 5 bases from V and 4 bases from J, with 14 bases between. Germline CDR1 is MNHNS and CDR2 is SASEGT. The CDR3 protein is CASSLPGVIYGYTF. CDR3 sequence (DNA): TGTGCCAGCAGTTTGCCAGGCGTTATCTATGGCTACACCTTC.

In its sample, this clone was seen a few times. This specimen includes other DNA sequences encoding the same CDR3. The V gene is TRBV28, the J gene TRBJ1-2, with a tentative D call TRBD1 (5 bases). With 5 bases removed from V and 5 bases from J, the gap between germline ends came to 12 bases. Germline V gene data show CDR1 as MDHEN and CDR2 as SYDVKM. The CDR3 extends over 13 amino acids. CDR3 region: CASSQTGPYGYTF. As DNA, the CDR3 is TGTGCCAGCAGTCAAACAGGACCTTATGGCTACACCTTC.